These 16 T cell receptor beta chains originate from one sample sequenced in a study of cytomegalovirus exposure and HLA in healthy donors. Primers included in the PCR were 60 Vbeta and 13 Jbeta primers. Only in-frame clones appear in the TCRdb table, and some are missing; sequencing was by immunoSEQ multiplex PCR. In the table there are approximately 180,000 clones, around 81% of which are singletons. The sample taken for sequencing was PBMCs. The receptors come from a woman in her twenties or thirties in good health and CMV-seronegative.

This clone was found a few times. The DNA for the CDR3 is TGCGCCAGCAGCCTTAGTCTAGCGGGAGGGCTCTACGAGCAGTACTTC. The encoded protein is CASSLSLAGGLYEQYF. This sequence joins TRBV4-3 and TRBJ2-7, with TRBD2 matching 12 bases. Germline trimming cut 4 bases from V and 3 bases from J; bases unmatched to any gene: 7. CDR1 is LGHNA, CDR2 YSLEER, per germline. This CDR3 spans 16 amino acids.

The chain employs TRBV2 and TRBJ1-5, with 9 bases lining up with TRBD1. Germline CDR1 is SNHLY and CDR2 is FYNNEI. The CDR3 runs to 15 residues. V trimming: 10 bases; J trimming: 3 bases; junction bases outside the gene matches: 10. DNA of the CDR3: TGTGCCACCGCTCAGGACAGGGGTTTCAATCAGCCCCAGCATTTT. Translated, it gives CATAQDRGFNQPQHF.

The chain recombines TRBV9 with TRBJ1-1, with TRBD1 matching 10 bases. Germline lookup yields CDR1 SGDLS and CDR2 YYNGEE. With 0 bases clipped from V and 10 bases from J, the junction kept 3 bases outside the gene matches. CDR3 size: 13 residues. This CDR3 reads CASSVGQGATAFF. Written as DNA, the CDR3 is TGTGCCAGCAGCGTAGGACAGGGGGCAACAGCTTTCTTT.

J is TRBJ1-3 and V is TRBV6-1; 7 nucleotides agree with TRBD1. In germline, CDR1 is MNHNS, CDR2 SASEGT. Trimming at V came to 7 bases and at J to 6 bases, leaving 6 bases not matched to a gene. The CDR3 has 13 residues. The CDR3 spells CASITGVLNTIYF. The CDR3 DNA follows: TGTGCCAGCATCACAGGGGTGTTAAACACCATATATTTT.

This chain joins TRBV2 and TRBJ2-1; D is uncertain. Germline loops: CDR1 SNHLY, CDR2 FYNNEI. There are 14 residues in the CDR3. Trimming removed 3 bases from V and 4 bases from J, with 10 bases in between. CDR3 nucleotide sequence: TGTGCCAGCAGTGACCTTCGGGTATACAATGAGCAGTTCTTC. It codes for CASSDLRVYNEQFF.

The gene calls are TRBV5-4 and TRBJ1-3; D uncertain. Trimming removed 1 base from V and 0 bases from J, with 11 bases in between. Looked up from germline, CDR1 is SGHNT and CDR2 is YYREEE (reference sequence). This CDR3 has 16 residues. The CDR3 sequence: CASSLSWESSGNTIYF. The CDR3 DNA sequence: TGTGCCAGCAGCTTGAGTTGGGAGAGCTCTGGAAACACCATATATTTT. Combining the CDR3 with reference TRBV5-4 and TRBJ1-3 gives the whole variable domain ETGVTQSPTHLIKTRGQQVTLRCSSQSGHNTVSWYQQALGQGPQFIFQYYREEENGRGNFPPRFSGLQFPNYSSELNVNALELDDSALYLCASSLSWESSGNTIYFGEGSWLTVV.

This clone was observed once. The rearrangement uses TRBV28 and TRBJ2-7; 14 nucleotides align to TRBD2. The CDR3 contains 16 residues. J gave up 6 bases and V 5 bases, and 9 bases lay outside the gene matches. Per the germline V gene, CDR1 is MDHEN and CDR2 is SYDVKM. The CDR3 bases are TGTGCCAGCAGTGCTATGACTAGCGGGAGGGCGGGCGAGCAGTACTTC. It specifies CASSAMTSGRAGEQYF. The full variable domain, in which reference TRBV28 and TRBJ2-7 provide the parts outside the CDR3, is DVKVTQSSRYLVKRTGEKVFLECVQDMDHENMFWYRQDPGLGLRLIYFSYDVKMKEKGDIPEGYSVSREKKERFSLILESASTNQTSMYLCASSAMTSGRAGEQYFGPGTRLTVT.

The chain employs TRBV28 and TRBJ2-4, with TRBD1 identical over 9 bases. Germline V lookup: CDR1 MDHEN, CDR2 SYDVKM. CDR3 length: 15 residues. The V and J ends lost 4 bases and 3 bases, in that order; junction bases with no gene match: 4. The CDR3 protein is CASSSTGGGKNIQYF. The CDR3 DNA follows: TGTGCCAGCAGTTCGACAGGGGGTGGCAAAAACATTCAGTACTTC.

This rearrangement joins TRBV2 to TRBJ2-7; weak D call: TRBD1 (5 bases). Germline V gene sequence: CDR1 SNHLY, CDR2 FYNNEI. CDR3 length equals 13 residues. V lost 6 bases and J 4 bases, leaving 13 bases between the germline ends. For the CDR3, the DNA is TGTGCCAGCAGCGAACCACAGGTTTACGAGCAGTACTTC. It translates to CASSEPQVYEQYF.

The chain is built from TRBV19 and TRBJ2-7, with 10 bases that match TRBD1. Germline values: CDR1 LNHDA, CDR2 SQIVND (reference sequence). V lost 4 bases, J lost 6 bases, and 6 bases stayed unmatched. CDR3 length: 14 residues. CDR3: CASSSRQGAFEQYF. As DNA, the CDR3 is TGTGCCAGTAGTAGCAGACAGGGGGCCTTCGAGCAGTACTTC.

This chain connects TRBV5-1 to TRBJ2-5, with 8 bases lining up with TRBD2. The closer fit of TRBJ2-7 to the DNA end suggests the J call may be wrong. The germline CDR1 and CDR2 sequences are SGHRS and YFSETQ. The CDR3 is 18 amino acids. The CDR3 nucleotides are TGCGCCAGCAGCGCCGGGACTAGTTTTCCGGGGGACATCTACGAGCAGTACTTC. As protein: CASSAGTSFPGDIYEQYF.

This rearrangement joins TRBV6-1 to TRBJ2-5, with 11 nucleotides matching TRBD2. Gene TRBJ2-7 matches the end of the DNA better, so the J call may be wrong. CDR3 size: 14 residues. Germline V CDR1 and CDR2: MNHNS, SASEGT. CDR3: CASCSGGASYEQYF. In nucleotides, the CDR3 is TGTGCCAGCTGTAGCGGGGGGGCATCCTACGAGCAGTACTTC.

This chain uses TRBV27 with TRBJ2-5, with TRBD2 matching over 8 bases. The CDR3 contains 14 residues. Germline V gives CDR1 MNHEY, CDR2 SMNVEV (reference sequence). Germline trimming cut 3 bases from V and 4 bases from J; bases unmatched to any gene: 4. The CDR3 sequence: CASSLGLAGETQYF. As DNA, the CDR3 is TGTGCCAGCAGTTTGGGTCTAGCGGGAGAGACCCAGTACTTC.

This clone has more than one count but fewer than ten. The V call is TRBV7-2, the J call TRBJ1-5; 9 bases are shared with TRBD1. Germline V CDR1 and CDR2: SGHTA, FQGNSA. This CDR3 comprises 14 residues. V lost 1 base and J lost 7; bases outside the gene matches: 2. CDR3: CASSLGDREQPQHF. In nucleotides, the CDR3 is TGTGCCAGCAGCTTAGGGGACAGGGAACAGCCCCAGCATTTT.

This chain connects TRBV5-4 to TRBJ1-2, with TRBD1 identical over 10 bases. The ends lost 4 bases at V and 6 bases at J; junction bases unmatched: 3. Germline CDR1 is SGHNT and CDR2 is YYREEE (reference sequence). This CDR3 has 13 residues. CDR3 nucleotide sequence: TGTGCCAGCAGCATAGGACAGGGGGATGGCTACACCTTC. It codes for CASSIGQGDGYTF.

This clone was detected only a few times. V is TRBV27 and J is TRBJ2-7, with D maybe TRBD1 (7 bases). The CDR3 runs to 16 residues. The germline V gene encodes CDR1 MNHEY and CDR2 SMNVEV (reference sequence). Trimming pared 6 bases from V and 3 bases from J, leaving 21 bases between. The CDR3 DNA follows: TGTGCCAGCAGCCCAACCCCGACAGGGACTCTCTACGAGCAGTACTTC. Translation: CASSPTPTGTLYEQYF.